The 25 T cell receptor beta chains reported below all come from one sample, sequenced in a study of Ad26.COV2.S vaccination and SARS-CoV-2 variants. Treatment given: around 19 received Ad26.COV2.S at low or high dose, single or two shots; about five received placebo; per-sample allocation not given. The samples date from day 63 after the first vaccine or placebo injection. Sequenced by immunoSEQ multiplex PCR; TCRdb stores in-frame clones only, minus some. The sample carries roughly 700,000 clones, roughly nine tenths recorded once. Sequencing was performed on peripheral blood, taken in a trial of Ad26.COV2.S vaccine versus placebo. The receptors originated from a person aged 18 to 59 who received the Ad26.COV2.S COVID-19 vaccine or a placebo.

The chain is built from TRBV30 and TRBJ1-4; no clear D. Germline-derived CDR1 and CDR2 are GTSNPN and SVGIG (reference sequence). Trimming cost V 0 bases and J 7 bases, with 6 bases left between them. This CDR3 region has 12 residues. DNA of the CDR3: TGTGCCTGGAGTGTTAGATCTGAAAAACTGTTTTTT. The encoded protein is CAWSVRSEKLFF.

This clone was counted between two and nine times. The rearrangement uses TRBV10-3 and TRBJ1-6; D is unclear. Per the germline V gene, CDR1 is ENHRY and CDR2 is SYGVKD. V lost 10 bases and J lost 6, with 25 bases in between. The CDR3 runs to 17 residues. The CDR3 sequence: CATSSTSERTGNSPLHF. In nucleotides, the CDR3 is TGTGCCACTAGCTCGACATCTGAAAGGACGGGTAATTCACCCCTCCACTTT.

CDR3 protein: CASRSGTTYGYTF. The CDR3 DNA follows: TGTGCCAGCAGATCCGGGACGACCTATGGCTACACCTTC. The chain recombines TRBV6-5 with TRBJ1-2; weak D call: TRBD1 (5 bases). CDR1 and CDR2 from the germline V gene are MNHEY and SVGAGI. V shed 6 bases and J shed 4 bases, with 12 bases lying between them. This CDR3 has 13 amino acids.

The V and J genes are TRBV5-1 and TRBJ1-1, with a tentative D call TRBD1 (5 bases). In germline, CDR1 is SGHRS, CDR2 YFSETQ. Trimming left V 0 bases short and J 0 bases short, with 15 bases between. This CDR3 has 17 residues. For the CDR3, the DNA is TGCGCCAGCAGCTTGGCGGGCGGGGCAGCGATGAACACTGAAGCTTTCTTT. It translates to CASSLAGGAAMNTEAFF.

V gene TRBV19 combines with J gene TRBJ1-2; D not resolved. The length of the CDR3 is 16 residues. Germline-derived CDR1 and CDR2 are LNHDA and SQIVND (reference sequence). Trimming stripped 0 bases from V and 1 base from J, with 12 bases between. The CDR3 DNA reads as TGTGCCAGTAGTATAGATCTATCAGGATATAACTATGGCTACACCTTC. This gives the protein CASSIDLSGYNYGYTF.

The CDR3 nucleotides are TGTGCCAGCAGCCGCGGGGGTTCGATGCGCAATGAGCAGTTCTTC. Protein product: CASSRGGSMRNEQFF. The V gene is TRBV14, the J gene TRBJ2-1, with 7 nucleotides matching TRBD2. Germline V gene lookup returns CDR1 SGHDN and CDR2 FVKESK. V lost 4 bases to trimming and J lost 6 bases; unmatched junction nucleotides: 9. The CDR3 is made up of 15 amino acids.

This clone was counted a single time. The chain uses TRBV3-1 (or the pseudogene TRBV3-2) and TRBJ1-1; no clear D. CDR1 and CDR2 (germline): LGHDT, YNNKEL (reference sequence). This CDR3 comprises 15 residues. V was pared by 6 bases and J by 3 bases, with 17 bases between. CDR3: CASRDTAGRDTEAFF. In DNA form, the CDR3 reads TGTGCCAGCAGGGATACCGCGGGCCGGGACACTGAAGCTTTCTTT.

The V gene is TRBV5-4, the J gene TRBJ2-5; 10 bases are a match to TRBD2. The J segment lost 7 bases and the V segment lost 2 bases, leaving 5 bases of the junction unmatched. This CDR3 has 14 residues. Germline V gives CDR1 SGHNT, CDR2 YYREEE (reference sequence). CDR3 loop: CASSLAGGPGTQYF. CDR3 DNA: TGTGCCAGCAGCTTAGCGGGGGGGCCCGGGACCCAGTACTTC.

This clone was recorded once. V gene TRBV5-4 combines with J gene TRBJ2-2; unclear D gene. The ends were cut back, 3 bases at V and 4 bases at J, with 4 bases in the middle. CDR1 is SGHNT and CDR2 is YYREEE in the germline V gene (reference sequence). The CDR3 is 12 residues long. CDR3 loop: CASSSVTGELFF. CDR3 nucleotide sequence: TGTGCCAGCAGCTCAGTCACCGGGGAGCTGTTTTTT.

The V gene is TRBV24-1, the J gene TRBJ2-3; D possibly corresponds to TRBD2 (5 bases). Trimming removed 4 bases from V and 5 bases from J, with 12 bases in between. Per the germline V gene, CDR1 is KGHDR and CDR2 is SFDVKD. The CDR3 extends over 14 amino acids. The CDR3: CATSDRRSLDTQYF. As DNA, the CDR3 is TGTGCCACCAGTGACAGGAGGTCCCTAGATACGCAGTATTTT.

The CDR3 DNA is TGTGCCAGCAGTGACAGGGGCGCTAACACTGAAGCTTTCTTT. Amino acid sequence: CASSDRGANTEAFF. The chain carries TRBV6-2 or TRBV6-3 and TRBJ1-1; 8 bases are shared with TRBD1. V shed 5 bases and J 2 bases; nucleotides not matched to a gene: 4. The CDR3 is 14 residues long. Looked up from germline, CDR1 is MNHEY and CDR2 is SVGEGT.

V usage is TRBV6-5 and J usage is TRBJ2-1; TRBD1 aligns across 10 bases. The CDR3 extends over 15 amino acids. The junction had 7 bases not matched to a gene; V was cut back by 6 bases and J by 5 bases. Germline CDR1 MNHEY, CDR2 SVGAGI. DNA for the CDR3: TGTGCCAGCAGAGGAACCGGGACAGGGGACAATGAGCAGTTCTTC. Amino acid sequence: CASRGTGTGDNEQFF.

The rearrangement uses TRBV27 and TRBJ2-3, with D perhaps being TRBD1 or TRBD2 (6 bases each). V was cut by 6 bases and J by 3 bases, with 19 bases left in between. The germline gives CDR1 MNHEY, CDR2 SMNVEV (reference sequence). The CDR3 length is 16 residues. CDR3 protein: CASSPLRRGNTDTQYF. The CDR3 nucleotides read TGTGCCAGCAGCCCTTTACGGAGGGGGAATACAGATACGCAGTATTTT.

This sequence joins TRBV30 and TRBJ1-5; 7 bases fit TRBD1. V lost 3 bases, J lost 4 bases, and 6 bases stayed unmatched. From germline, CDR1 is GTSNPN and CDR2 SVGIG (reference sequence). The CDR3 runs to 14 residues. CDR3 protein: CAWRGRGFNQPQHF. The CDR3 DNA is TGTGCCTGGAGGGGCAGGGGGTTTAATCAGCCCCAGCATTTT.

The chain links TRBV4-2 to TRBJ1-5; D is unclear. Germline assignment: CDR1 LGHNA and CDR2 YNFKEQ. The CDR3 is made up of 13 amino acids. V was trimmed by 0 bases and J by 5 bases, leaving 5 bases between them. The CDR3 region is CASSQEPDQPQHF. In DNA, the CDR3 is TGTGCCAGCAGCCAAGAGCCTGATCAGCCCCAGCATTTT.

Notes on this clone: At the DNA level, this CDR3 is encoded by other sequences in the same sample as well. The V gene is TRBV18, the J gene TRBJ2-7, with 11 bases that match TRBD2. Per the germline V gene, CDR1 is KGHSH and CDR2 is LQKENI. The V and J ends lost 3 bases and 3 bases, in that order; junction bases with no gene match: 1. The CDR3 is 14 amino acids. CDR3 nucleotide sequence: TGTGCCAGCTCACCGGGACTAGCGGACTACGAGCAGTACTTC. This encodes CASSPGLADYEQYF.

This chain connects TRBV7-7 to TRBJ2-5; D might be TRBD1 or TRBD2, each matching 5 bases. The CDR3 is made up of 16 amino acids. CDR1 and CDR2 (germline): SSHAT, FNYEAQ (reference sequence). The V and J ends lost 5 bases and 5 bases respectively, with 21 bases between them. The chain's CDR3 is CASSLLSWGSGETQYF. CDR3 nucleotide sequence: TGTGCCAGCAGCCTCTTAAGTTGGGGGTCGGGGGAGACCCAGTACTTC.

The V gene is TRBV7-9, the J gene TRBJ2-7, with D possibly being TRBD1 (6 bases). Trimming pared 4 bases from V and 6 bases from J, leaving 10 bases between. Germline V gene sequence: CDR1 SEHNR, CDR2 FQNEAQ (reference sequence). The CDR3 extends over 12 amino acids. The CDR3 region has the DNA TGTGCCAGCAGCTGGGGGACATTCGAGCAGTACTTC. This translates into CASSWGTFEQYF.

This chain connects TRBV7-2 to TRBJ2-1; possible D gene TRBD1, 6 bases. Trimming removed 3 bases from V and 2 bases from J, with 8 bases in between. The CDR3 sequence is 14 residues long. Germline CDR1 SGHTA, CDR2 FQGNSA. The CDR3 protein is CASSLQGPYNEQFF. In nucleotides, the CDR3 is TGTGCCAGCAGCTTGCAGGGGCCCTACAATGAGCAGTTCTTC.

The V call is TRBV19, the J call TRBJ2-7; TRBD1 is a possible D gene (5 bases). Germline loops: CDR1 LNHDA, CDR2 SQIVND (reference sequence). The CDR3 has 15 residues. Trimming left V 3 bases short and J 1 base short, with 13 bases between. CDR3 nucleotides: TGTGCCAGTAGTATGCAGGGCTCCGGGTCCTACGAGCAGTACTTC. This encodes CASSMQGSGSYEQYF.

Notes on this clone: Other DNA sequences within the sample encode an identical CDR3. CDR3 DNA sequence: TGTGCCAGCTCACCCGGAGGTGAGCAGTTCTTC. Protein: CASSPGGEQFF. The rearrangement joins TRBV18 to TRBJ2-1; possibly TRBD2 for D (5 bases). This CDR3 has 11 amino acids. The V end was cut by 3 bases, the J end by 9 bases, with 6 bases between. Germline assignment: CDR1 KGHSH and CDR2 LQKENI.

V and J are TRBV7-2 and TRBJ2-6; D could derive from TRBD1 or TRBD2 (5 bases each). This CDR3 contains 18 residues. V was clipped by 4 bases and J by 4 bases, with 20 bases between them. Germline CDR1 SGHTA, CDR2 FQGNSA. CDR3 sequence (DNA): TGTGCCAGCAGCTCCGGACTCTCTGGGGGTCTCGGGGCCAACGTCCTGACTTTC. Protein product: CASSSGLSGGLGANVLTF.

V and J are TRBV13 and TRBJ1-6; D unresolved. Germline V gene lookup returns CDR1 PRHDT and CDR2 FYEKMQ (reference sequence). V lost 4 bases and J 8 bases, leaving 9 bases between the germline ends. The CDR3 is made up of 13 amino acids. The CDR3 nucleotides read TGTGCCAGCAGCTCAGGTGTCTATTCACCCCTCCACTTT. Its translation: CASSSGVYSPLHF.

The genes are TRBV7-9 and TRBJ2-2; TRBD2 agrees at 9 bases. CDR3 length equals 17 residues. Looked up from germline, CDR1 is SEHNR and CDR2 is FQNEAQ (reference sequence). The V segment lost 5 bases and the J segment 4 bases; nucleotides outside the gene matches: 11. CDR3 loop: CASSEAPGTSPTGELFF. The CDR3 DNA reads TGTGCCAGCAGCGAAGCACCCGGGACTAGCCCCACCGGGGAGCTGTTTTTT.

The chain combines TRBV19 with TRBJ1-6, with D uncertain. The ends were cut back, 6 bases at V and 2 bases at J, with 17 bases in the middle. The CDR3 has 17 amino acids. Germline V gene data show CDR1 as LNHDA and CDR2 as SQIVND (reference sequence). This chain's CDR3 is CASSHSAIVAYNSPLHF. For the CDR3, the DNA is TGTGCCAGTAGCCACTCCGCAATAGTGGCCTATAATTCACCCCTCCACTTT.